This T cell receptor (beta chain) was recorded in a study of neurological immune-mediated disorders. This clonotype was seen repeatedly, ten times or more. What it binds is unknown. Trimming removed 2 bases at V and 2 bases at J, with 11 bases between. CDR3 length: 15 amino acids. The germline V gene has CDR1 SGHTA and CDR2 FQGNSA. General observations from the study: One related-CDR3 cluster, identified by phylogenetic grouping, held the repertoires of 18 of 34 multiple sclerosis patients and was a possible signature.

TCRdb processed the 5' RACE reads anew with MiXCR; each CDR3 protein has one entry. The sample gives 35,000 to 50,000 distinct CDR3 sequences, 2% to 3% of which show up once; 2.4% is in the top ten. Material for sequencing was PBMCs. This rearrangement joins TRBV7-2 to TRBJ2-3; no firm D call. The TCR was taken from a man aged 50-60 years with multiple sclerosis. The CDR3 loop is CASSLSPHVTDTQYF. CDR3 nucleotide sequence: TGTGCCAGCAGCTTAAGTCCCCACGTCACAGATACGCAGTATTTT.